This section outlines one T cell receptor (beta chain) sequence together with its context. Its antigen is as yet unknown. Sorting that relied on CD45RO/CCR7/CD25/CD127/CD95/CD27 yielded CD4+ naive, central memory, regulatory and stem cell-like memory cells. TCRB transcripts that were expressed got sequenced, as all of the isolated RNA had been reverse transcribed. Some clones are missing from TCRdb's copy, which holds only in-frame ones; the method was immunoSEQ multiplex PCR. In the table there are about 260,000 clones, 68% of which are singletons. This sample was taken from a study of beta chain features in type 1 diabetes. Germline-derived CDR1 and CDR2 are SEHNR and FQNEAQ (reference sequence). V gave up 3 bases and J gave up 1 base, with 6 bases separating them. The CDR3 contains 13 residues. Study results and caveats: It was among patients, rather than healthy donors, that naive, central memory and Treg TCRB repertoires appeared more similar. Individuals with type 1 diabetes displayed fewer insertions and more deletions at VDJ junctions. There was a possibility that cDNA sequencing over-represented cells with high TCR expression.

The genes are TRBV7-9 and TRBJ1-1; D unresolved. The TCR comes from a man younger than 45 in good health. The sequencing input was naive CD4+ T cells from blood. The CDR3 here is CASSFAENTEAFF. CDR3 sequence (DNA): TGTGCCAGCAGCTTCGCGGAGAACACTGAAGCTTTCTTT.